What follows describes a single T cell receptor beta chain. The antigen remains undetermined. These data come from a study of cytomegalovirus exposure and HLA in healthy donors. Study-level findings and limits: Previously analyzed data showed that most TCR beta V segments were productive at a frequency of about 87% or about 30%. Available immune exposure information was restricted to CMV serostatus only.

This PCR relied on a set of 60 Vbeta primers and 13 Jbeta primers. TCRdb keeps only in-frame clones here, not all; method: immunoSEQ multiplex PCR. The sample carries 95,000 to 100,000 clones, 76% recorded once. The receptor's source is a man in his forties in good health and CMV-seronegative. The sample was PBMCs.

The CDR3 protein is CASREGTRVGTDTQYF. Here the CDR3 DNA reads TGTGCCAGCAGGGAGGGGACGCGAGTCGGCACAGATACGCAGTATTTT. The rearrangement joins TRBV27 to TRBJ2-3; TRBD2 is a possible D gene (6 bases). The V gene lost 6 bases and the J gene lost 1 base, with 17 bases spanning the gap. The CDR3 consists of 16 residues. Germline V CDR1 and CDR2: MNHEY, SMNVEV (reference sequence).